Reported below is one T cell receptor beta chain. The data originate from a study of PD-L1 blockade in urothelial cancer. On the study more broadly: About 85% of the roughly 29 patients were men whose urothelial cancer was bladder-origin.

Synthetic TCR analog templates were spiked into all PCRs individually. Using immunoSEQ multiplex PCR, the repertoire was profiled, and TCRdb retains in-frame clones only, with some absent. The sample includes around 46,000 clones, roughly four fifths of them seen just once. Time point denoted: peripheral blood 6 weeks after treatment start. Anywhere from 1 to 8 samples came from each patient, spanning pretreatment and on-treatment. From germline, CDR1 is KGHSH and CDR2 LQKENI. Trimming took 4 bases from V and 0 from J, leaving 7 bases between them. CDR3 length equals 14 residues. This chain connects TRBV18 to TRBJ1-5, with D unclear. Sequencing was performed on PBMCs, taken around atezolizumab (anti-PD-L1) treatment. This sequence was found in a man aged 55 to 69 with urothelial cancer. In nucleotides, the CDR3 is TGTGCCAGCTCACAGACATCTAGCAATCAGCCCCAGCATTTT. Translation: CASSQTSSNQPQHF.